This T cell receptor beta chain is drawn from a study of T cells in Graves' hyperthyroidism and ophthalmopathy. General study results and limits: Most thyroid clonotypes that were expanded above 0.001 also turned up in blood.

This clonotype showed up many times. The antigen is unknown. What was amplified from RNA transcripts were TCR beta CDR3 regions. TCR CDR3 regions were first amplified by RT-PCR with HTBI primers. TCRdb redid the calling of the multiplex PCR reads with MiXCR, one entry per CDR3 protein. The data hold around 340,000 distinct CDR3 sequences, with about 15% observed a single time. The TCR sequence derives from a woman younger than 45 with Graves' hyperthyroidism. Sequences were obtained from blood.

Here the CDR3 DNA reads TGTGCCAGCAGTTTCGGGGGTAACTCCTACGAGCAGTACTTC. It translates to CASSFGGNSYEQYF. The rearrangement links TRBV28 to TRBJ2-7; D might be TRBD2 (6 bases). CDR1 is MDHEN and CDR2 is SYDVKM in the germline V gene. Trimming pared 3 bases from V and 0 bases from J, leaving 9 bases between. The CDR3 covers 14 residues.